Listed here are 29 T cell receptor beta chains from one sample, sequenced in a study of shared clonotypes between healthy human individuals. The method was immunoSEQ multiplex PCR; TCRdb's version includes in-frame clones alone and lacks a portion of them. The table lists millions of clones, 85% to 95% of them singletons. Naive CD8 cells comprised CD45RO-negative, CCR7-positively selected cells, excluding terminally differentiated effector memory CD45RA+ cells. The sequenced sample was naive CD8+ T cells from PBMCs. The receptors originated from a man in his late teens or twenties in good health. Some clones in this sample may be carry-over from other donors' samples.

Worth noting for this clone: One junction end does not reproduce the germline sequence, and a read error may be involved. V is TRBV6-5 and J is TRBJ2-5; D possibly corresponds to TRBD2 (6 bases). Germline-derived CDR1 and CDR2 are MNHEY and SVGAGI. The CDR3 has 13 residues. Here the CDR3 DNA reads TGTGCCAGCAGTTACGGATCGGGAGAGGCCCAGTACTTC. This encodes CASSYGSGEAQYF.

Concerning this clone itself: The sample carries other DNA sequences with the same CDR3. The V gene is TRBV27, the J gene TRBJ2-2; D gene ambiguous. This CDR3 has 12 amino acids. Trimming shortened V by 2 bases and J by 6 bases, and 4 bases separated the two germline ends. Germline V gene sequence: CDR1 MNHEY, CDR2 SMNVEV (reference sequence). This CDR3 reads CASSLRSGELFF. The CDR3 nucleotides are TGTGCCAGCAGTTTAAGGTCCGGGGAGCTGTTTTTT.

The V call is TRBV6-6, the J call TRBJ2-1; 7 bases align to TRBD1. Germline V gene lookup returns CDR1 MNHNY and CDR2 SVGAGI (reference sequence). Trimming took 7 bases from V and 1 from J; bases not matched to a gene: 1. The CDR3 has 13 amino acids. Written as DNA, the CDR3 is TGTGCCAGCACCAGGGGGTCCTACAATGAGCAGTTCTTC. It yields the protein CASTRGSYNEQFF.

This clone occurred once. CDR3 sequence reads: CASRSGTRNQPQHF. CDR3 nucleotide sequence: TGTGCCAGCAGGTCCGGGACTCGCAATCAGCCCCAGCATTTT. This chain links TRBV2 with TRBJ1-5; possibly TRBD1 for D (5 bases). The CDR3 has 14 residues. Trimming shortened V by 6 bases and J by 2 bases, and 11 bases separated the two germline ends. Germline lookup yields CDR1 SNHLY and CDR2 FYNNEI.

The rearrangement links TRBV6-5 to TRBJ1-1; no firm D call. V was cut by 6 bases and J by 4 bases, with 12 bases left in between. Germline V gene sequence: CDR1 MNHEY, CDR2 SVGAGI. This CDR3 spans 13 amino acids. CDR3 sequence: CASRPDRTTEAFF. The CDR3 DNA is TGTGCCAGCAGACCAGACCGAACCACTGAAGCTTTCTTT.

V usage is TRBV14 and J usage is TRBJ2-2; D unresolved. Trimming took off 4 bases at V and 0 bases at J, with 9 bases between the two ends. The CDR3 loop spans 15 amino acids. Germline V gives CDR1 SGHDN, CDR2 FVKESK. The CDR3 region has the DNA TGTGCCAGCAGCCTTGACAATTCGAACACCGGGGAGCTGTTTTTT. As protein: CASSLDNSNTGELFF.

Turning to this clone: The junction does not match germline at one end; this may be a read error. This rearrangement joins TRBV7-9 to TRBJ2-1, with TRBD1 identical over 8 bases. Germline-derived CDR1 and CDR2 are SEHNR and FQNEAQ (reference sequence). The CDR3 totals 12 residues. The CDR3 reads CASSLTPDRAVF. In nucleotides, the CDR3 is TGTGCCAGCAGCTTAACCCCGGACAGGGCGGTCTTC.

The rearrangement uses TRBV7-2 and TRBJ1-1; perhaps TRBD1 as D (5 bases). The CDR3 runs 17 residues. Trimming took off 3 bases at V and 5 bases at J, with 22 bases between the two ends. CDR1 is SGHTA, CDR2 FQGNSA, per germline. This CDR3 is CASSFKLGPGFPTEAFF. For the CDR3, the DNA is TGTGCCAGCAGCTTTAAGTTGGGCCCAGGGTTTCCGACTGAAGCTTTCTTT.

The chain has TRBV7-9 and TRBJ2-7; TRBD2 matches 7 bases. Germline assignment: CDR1 SEHNR and CDR2 FQNEAQ (reference sequence). Trimming cost V 0 bases and J 5 bases; bases outside gene matches: 13. The CDR3 is 17 amino acids. In DNA form, the CDR3 reads TGTGCCAGCAGCTTAGCTGAGGGAGGCGGGAGAAAAGACGAGCAGTACTTC. This translates into CASSLAEGGGRKDEQYF.

The CDR3 nucleotides are TGCGCCAGCAGCCAAGATACTAGCGGAGGTGACGAGCAGTACTTC. Translated: CASSQDTSGGDEQYF. The rearrangement uses TRBV4-3 and TRBJ2-7; TRBD2 agrees at 8 bases. The CDR3 is 15 residues long. Germline V CDR1 and CDR2: LGHNA, YSLEER. Germline trimming cut 0 bases from V and 5 bases from J; bases unmatched to any gene: 6.

J is TRBJ1-5 and V is TRBV6-6; D uncertain. Trimming removed 7 bases at V and 9 bases at J, with 16 bases between. Germline CDR1 and CDR2: MNHNY and SVGAGI (reference sequence). This CDR3 comprises 13 residues. Here the CDR3 DNA reads TGTGCCAGCACTTCGGCCCCGGCGCGGCCCCAGCATTTT. It translates to CASTSAPARPQHF.

This clone showed up just once. V gene TRBV6-5 combines with J gene TRBJ2-7; 9 bases line up with TRBD1. There are 16 residues in the CDR3. Trimming removed 2 bases from V and 5 bases from J; junction bases left unmatched: 10. The germline gives CDR1 MNHEY, CDR2 SVGAGI. CDR3 in amino acids: CASSYGRQGVGHEQYF. The CDR3 nucleotides are TGTGCCAGCAGTTACGGACGACAGGGGGTTGGCCACGAGCAGTACTTC.

The chain joins TRBV19 to TRBJ2-7; D perhaps matches TRBD1 (5 bases). The CDR3 contains 14 residues. Germline CDR1 is LNHDA and CDR2 is SQIVND (reference sequence). The V end was cut by 7 bases, the J end by 5 bases, with 18 bases between. The CDR3 DNA reads TGTGCCAGTAATCCCGGACATCTAGAACACGAGCAGTACTTC. This gives the protein CASNPGHLEHEQYF.

The gene calls are TRBV7-3 and TRBJ2-2; no clear D gene. The V gene lost 4 bases and the J gene lost 4 bases, with 4 bases spanning the gap. Germline V lookup: CDR1 SGHTA, CDR2 FQGTGA. The CDR3 is 12 residues long. For the CDR3, the DNA is TGTGCCAGCAGCTCCGCCACCGGGGAGCTGTTTTTT. Its protein product is CASSSATGELFF.

This clone appeared a few times. The chain recombines TRBV6-1 with TRBJ1-2, with D possibly being TRBD1 (6 bases). The ends were cut back, 3 bases at V and 4 bases at J, with 12 bases in the middle. The CDR3 loop spans 14 amino acids. Germline CDR1 is MNHNS and CDR2 is SASEGT. The CDR3 nucleotides read TGTGCCAGCAGTGAGACAGGATCGGCCTATGGCTACACCTTC. Amino acids: CASSETGSAYGYTF.

The chain links TRBV27 to TRBJ2-5; D call uncertain. Trimming cost V 6 bases and J 1 base, with 12 bases left between them. Germline values: CDR1 MNHEY, CDR2 SMNVEV (reference sequence). This CDR3 comprises 14 residues. The CDR3 sequence: CASRPSKSQETQYF. The CDR3 bases are TGTGCCAGCAGACCCTCAAAATCCCAAGAGACCCAGTACTTC.

The chain uses TRBV2 and TRBJ2-1; TRBD2 is a possible D gene (5 bases). Germline CDR1 is SNHLY and CDR2 is FYNNEI. CDR3 size: 15 residues. V lost 11 bases, J lost 1 base, and 18 bases lay in between. CDR3 protein: CAGPEEEGSYNEQFF. CDR3 coding DNA: TGTGCCGGGCCCGAGGAGGAAGGATCCTACAATGAGCAGTTCTTC.

V gene TRBV9 combines with J gene TRBJ2-7, with 7 positions matching TRBD1. Germline V CDR1 and CDR2: SGDLS, YYNGEE. The CDR3 consists of 14 residues. Unmatched junction bases numbered 5, after V lost 3 bases and J lost 2 bases. The CDR3 DNA sequence: TGTGCCAGCAGCGCCCACGACAGGGCCTACGAGCAGTACTTC. This translates into CASSAHDRAYEQYF.

This clone came up once. This chain uses TRBV7-6 with TRBJ2-1, with 7 bases matching TRBD2. The CDR3 covers 14 residues. In germline, CDR1 is SGHVS, CDR2 FNYEAQ. J lost 9 bases, V lost 3 bases, and 8 bases had no gene match. This chain's CDR3 is CASSFLAGAVEQFF. The CDR3 nucleotides read TGTGCCAGCAGCTTCCTGGCGGGAGCGGTTGAGCAGTTCTTC. The whole variable domain, remainder taken from reference TRBV7-6 and TRBJ2-1, is GAGVSQSPRYKVTKRGQDVALRCDPISGHVSLYWYRQALGQGPEFLTYFNYEAQQDKSGLPNDRFSAERPEGSISTLTIQRTEQRDSAMYRCASSFLAGAVEQFFGPGTRLTVL.

Note on this clone: Distinct nucleotide sequences in the sample also encode this CDR3. The V and J genes are TRBV27 and TRBJ2-1; D uncertain. Per germline, CDR1 MNHEY and CDR2 SMNVEV (reference sequence). V was cut by 2 bases and J by 4 bases, with 6 bases left in between. CDR3 length equals 13 residues. CDR3 bases: TGTGCCAGCAGTTTAGACTCTTACAATGAGCAGTTCTTC. This gives the protein CASSLDSYNEQFF.

This chain uses TRBV9 with TRBJ1-5; 9 bases map to TRBD1. The CDR3 spans 15 residues. Germline CDR1 reads SGDLS; CDR2 reads YYNGEE. Trimming took 4 bases from V and 4 from J; bases not matched to a gene: 6. CDR3 sequence: CASSPTGGLNQPQHF. CDR3 sequence (DNA): TGTGCCAGCAGCCCGACAGGGGGACTTAATCAGCCCCAGCATTTT. Complete variable domain (other parts from reference TRBV9 and TRBJ1-5): DSGVTQTPKHLITATGQRVTLRCSPRSGDLSVYWYQQSLDQGLQFLIQYYNGEERAKGNILERFSAQQFPDLHSELNLSSLELGDSALYFCASSPTGGLNQPQHFGDGTRLSIL.

This clone was recorded only once. This rearrangement joins TRBV19 to TRBJ2-1; TRBD2 might be the D (6 bases). The CDR3 has 15 amino acids. Trimming cost V 3 bases and J 8 bases, with 17 bases left between them. Germline-derived CDR1 and CDR2 are LNHDA and SQIVND (reference sequence). The CDR3 loop reads CASSIPRDFLDEQFF. CDR3 coding DNA: TGTGCCAGTAGTATCCCCCGGGACTTTCTGGATGAGCAGTTCTTC.

The chain has TRBV28 and TRBJ2-2; 9 nucleotides align to TRBD2. V lost 0 bases and J lost 4; bases outside the gene matches: 0. The CDR3 contains 15 residues. CDR1 is MDHEN and CDR2 is SYDVKM in the germline V gene. The CDR3 sequence: CASSLWRGGTGELFF. The CDR3 DNA sequence: TGTGCCAGCAGTTTATGGCGGGGGGGCACCGGGGAGCTGTTTTTT.

The chain combines TRBV5-1 with TRBJ1-3; TRBD1 aligns across 8 bases. Germline assignment: CDR1 SGHRS and CDR2 YFSETQ. There are 16 residues in the CDR3. After removal of 4 bases from V and 4 bases from J, the junction contained 10 bases not matched to a gene. In DNA, the CDR3 is TGCGCCAGCAGCGCTATACCGACAGGGGACGGAAACACCATATATTTT. Its translation is CASSAIPTGDGNTIYF.

The V call is TRBV4-1, the J call TRBJ2-4, with D perhaps TRBD1 (6 bases). The CDR3 has 17 residues. The V end lost 0 bases, the J end lost 0 bases, and 12 bases lay between the germline ends. The germline CDR1 and CDR2 sequences are MGHRA and YSYEKL. CDR3 loop: CASSQELAGVAKNIQYF. CDR3 nucleotides: TGCGCCAGCAGCCAAGAATTGGCAGGGGTAGCCAAAAACATTCAGTACTTC.

This sequence joins TRBV9 and TRBJ2-1, with TRBD2 matching over 7 bases. V lost 2 bases to trimming and J lost 1 base; unmatched junction nucleotides: 6. Germline values: CDR1 SGDLS, CDR2 YYNGEE. The CDR3 loop spans 16 amino acids. Written as DNA, the CDR3 is TGTGCCAGCAGCGTTAGCCGGGAGGTATCCTACAATGAGCAGTTCTTC. As protein: CASSVSREVSYNEQFF.

The V gene is TRBV5-6, the J gene TRBJ2-4, with TRBD2 identical over 7 bases. The CDR3 has 14 residues. J was trimmed by 8 bases and V by 0 bases; bases with no gene match: 5. Looked up from germline, CDR1 is SGHDT and CDR2 is YYEEEE. The CDR3 bases are TGTGCCAGCAGCTTGGGACTAGCTGTATACATTCAGTACTTC. Translated, it gives CASSLGLAVYIQYF.

The chain carries TRBV29-1 and TRBJ2-7; 8 nucleotides align to TRBD1. J gave up 5 bases and V 2 bases, and 8 bases lay outside the gene matches. The germline CDR1 and CDR2 sequences are SQVTM and ANQGSEA. The CDR3 consists of 14 residues. The CDR3 DNA follows: TGCAGCGTTGAAACAGACACGGACAGGGACGAGCAGTACTTC. This codes for CSVETDTDRDEQYF.

This chain uses TRBV7-9 with TRBJ2-2; the match to TRBD1 covers 9 bases. The CDR3 runs 14 residues. J lost 7 bases, V lost 5 bases, and 5 bases had no gene match. Germline-derived CDR1 and CDR2 are SEHNR and FQNEAQ (reference sequence). The CDR3 DNA reads as TGTGCCAGCAGCCCCCGGACAGGGGTCGGGGAGCTGTTTTTT. Amino acids: CASSPRTGVGELFF.